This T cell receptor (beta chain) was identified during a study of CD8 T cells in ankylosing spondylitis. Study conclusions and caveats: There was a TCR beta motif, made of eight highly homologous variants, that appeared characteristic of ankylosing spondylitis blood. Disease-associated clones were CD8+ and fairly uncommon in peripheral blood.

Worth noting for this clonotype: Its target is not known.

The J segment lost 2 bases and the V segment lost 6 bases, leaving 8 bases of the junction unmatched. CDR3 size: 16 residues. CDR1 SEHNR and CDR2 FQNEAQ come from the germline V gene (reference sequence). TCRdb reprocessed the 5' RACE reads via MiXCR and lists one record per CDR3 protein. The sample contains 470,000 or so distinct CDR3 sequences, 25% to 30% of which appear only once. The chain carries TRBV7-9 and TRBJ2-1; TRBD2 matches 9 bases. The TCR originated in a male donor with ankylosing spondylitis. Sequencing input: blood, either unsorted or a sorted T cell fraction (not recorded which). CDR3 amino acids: CASSRLSGSPYNEQFF. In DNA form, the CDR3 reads TGTGCCAGCAGTCGCCTTAGCGGGAGTCCCTACAATGAGCAGTTCTTC.